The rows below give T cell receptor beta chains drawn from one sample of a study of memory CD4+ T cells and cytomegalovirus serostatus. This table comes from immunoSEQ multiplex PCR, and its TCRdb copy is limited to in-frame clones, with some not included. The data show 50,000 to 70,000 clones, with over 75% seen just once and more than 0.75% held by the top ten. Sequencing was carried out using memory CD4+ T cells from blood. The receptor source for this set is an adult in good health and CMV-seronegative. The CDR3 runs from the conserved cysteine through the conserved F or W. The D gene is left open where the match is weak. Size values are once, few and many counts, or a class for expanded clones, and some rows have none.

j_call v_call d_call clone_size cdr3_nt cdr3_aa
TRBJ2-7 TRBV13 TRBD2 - TGTGCCAGCAGCCACCGCGGGGGAGCGAGGGACGAGCAGTACTTC CASSHRGGARDEQYF
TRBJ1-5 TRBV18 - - TGTGCCAGCTCACCCAACTTTACTTTAAGGGGTAATCAGCCCCAGCATTTT CASSPNFTLRGNQPQHF
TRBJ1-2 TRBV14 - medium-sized TGTGCCAGCAGCCAAGGTGGAGCCCGGGTGATTGGCTACACCTTC CASSQGGARVIGYTF
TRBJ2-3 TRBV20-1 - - TGCAGTGCTAGAGTGGGCAATACGCAGTATTTT CSARVGNTQYF
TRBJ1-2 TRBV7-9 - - TGTGCCAGCAGCTTAGGGTCGTCGGTGGGGAGTGGCTACACCTTC CASSLGSSVGSGYTF
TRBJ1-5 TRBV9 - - TGTGCCAGCAGCGTAGGTGAGGGTCAGCCCCAGCATTTT CASSVGEGQPQHF
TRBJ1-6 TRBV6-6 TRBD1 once TGTGCCAGCAGTTATGCGGGACAGGGGTATTCACCCCTCCACTTT CASSYAGQGYSPLHF
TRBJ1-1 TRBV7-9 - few TGTGCCAGCAGCTTCACAGAGAACACTGAAGCTTTCTTT CASSFTENTEAFF
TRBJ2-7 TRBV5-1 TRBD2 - TGCGCCAGCAGCGTGCAGCGGGGATACGAGCAGTACTTC CASSVQRGYEQYF
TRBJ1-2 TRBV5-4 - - TGTGCCAGCAGCTTGGCCTTGAGAGGGGGGGATGGCTACACCTTC CASSLALRGGDGYTF
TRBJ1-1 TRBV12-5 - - TGTGCTAGTGCTCCCAGGATATACACTGAAGCTTTCTTT CASAPRIYTEAFF